This is a list of T cell receptor beta chains from one sample in a study of cytomegalovirus exposure and HLA in healthy donors. TCRdb's copy holds only in-frame clones and misses some; the assay was immunoSEQ multiplex PCR. The sample consists of under 300,000 clones, about 80% of them appearing once. Sample: PBMCs. These receptors originate from a woman aged 60 to 75 in good health and CMV-seropositive. CDR3s include the opening cysteine and the closing phenylalanine or tryptophan. The D gene is left open where the match is weak. Clone sizes are given selectively: once, few, many, or a class where the clone is expanded.

abundance: NA
d_gene: NA
j_gene: TRBJ2-2
v_gene: TRBV7-3
CDR3nt: TGTGCCAGCAGCTTAGGTGCAGGGAACACCGGGGAGCTGTTTTTT
CDR3aa: CASSLGAGNTGELFF

abundance: NA
d_gene: NA
j_gene: TRBJ1-5
v_gene: TRBV2
CDR3nt: TGTGCCAGCAGTGATGGGACTCTGGAGCCCCAGCATTTT
CDR3aa: CASSDGTLEPQHF

abundance: few
d_gene: NA
j_gene: TRBJ1-1
v_gene: TRBV5-1
CDR3nt: TGCGCCAGCAGCCAGGACACTGAAGCTTTCTTT
CDR3aa: CASSQDTEAFF

abundance: NA
d_gene: TRBD2
j_gene: TRBJ2-5
v_gene: TRBV29-1
CDR3nt: TGCAGCGTTGGAGGCTCTAGCGGGAGGGCCTTTGAGACCCAGTACTTC
CDR3aa: CSVGGSSGRAFETQYF

abundance: NA
d_gene: NA
j_gene: TRBJ1-3
v_gene: TRBV19
CDR3nt: TGTGCCAGTTCCATCGCGCCATCTGGAAACACCATATATTTT
CDR3aa: CASSIAPSGNTIYF

abundance: NA
d_gene: TRBD1
j_gene: TRBJ2-7
v_gene: TRBV5-4
CDR3nt: TGTGCCAGCAGCTTTTCCCAGGGGGCCGCCTACGAGCAGTACTTC
CDR3aa: CASSFSQGAAYEQYF

abundance: NA
d_gene: TRBD1
j_gene: TRBJ1-2
v_gene: TRBV5-1
CDR3nt: TGCGCCAGCAGCACCTTAGCGACAGGGGGCACTTACACCTTC
CDR3aa: CASSTLATGGTYTF

abundance: NA
d_gene: NA
j_gene: TRBJ2-4
v_gene: TRBV2
CDR3nt: TGTGCCAGCAGTGAAAGCTTCGACAGCAAGTACTTC
CDR3aa: CASSESFDSKYF

abundance: NA
d_gene: NA
j_gene: TRBJ1-2
v_gene: TRBV28
CDR3nt: TGTGCCAGCAGTTCACCAGTTAACTATGGCTACACCTTC
CDR3aa: CASSSPVNYGYTF

abundance: NA
d_gene: TRBD1
j_gene: TRBJ2-3
v_gene: TRBV15
CDR3nt: TGTGCCACCAGCGGAAGACAGGGGTCAGTGACAGATACGCAGTATTTT
CDR3aa: CATSGRQGSVTDTQYF

abundance: once
d_gene: TRBD1
j_gene: TRBJ1-2
v_gene: TRBV25-1
CDR3nt: TGTGCCAGCAGCCAGACAGGGGGCGGTAACTATGGCTACACCTTC
CDR3aa: CASSQTGGGNYGYTF

abundance: NA
d_gene: TRBD1
j_gene: TRBJ2-7
v_gene: TRBV5-4
CDR3nt: TGTGCCAGCAGCTGGACAGGGGGAAGGTACGAGCAGTACTTC
CDR3aa: CASSWTGGRYEQYF

abundance: NA
d_gene: NA
j_gene: TRBJ2-7
v_gene: TRBV28
CDR3nt: TGTGCCAGCAGTTCTCGCGTACTCTCCTACGAGCAGTACTTC
CDR3aa: CASSSRVLSYEQYF

abundance: NA
d_gene: NA
j_gene: TRBJ2-1
v_gene: TRBV5-4
CDR3nt: TGTGCCAGCAGCCATCGACAGGCCCATGAGCAGTTCTTC
CDR3aa: CASSHRQAHEQFF

abundance: once
d_gene: NA
j_gene: TRBJ1-1
v_gene: TRBV27
CDR3nt: TGTGCCAGCAGTTTACAGGGGACGACTGAAGCTTTCTTT
CDR3aa: CASSLQGTTEAFF

abundance: NA
d_gene: TRBD1
j_gene: TRBJ1-2
v_gene: TRBV6-6
CDR3nt: TGTGCCAGCAGCCCCACAAACAGGGGTACAGACTATGGCTACACCTTC
CDR3aa: CASSPTNRGTDYGYTF

abundance: NA
d_gene: NA
j_gene: TRBJ1-5
v_gene: TRBV30
CDR3nt: TGTGCCTGGAGTCGAGGGAGCAATCAGCCCCAGCATTTT
CDR3aa: CAWSRGSNQPQHF

abundance: once
d_gene: NA
j_gene: TRBJ1-1
v_gene: TRBV5-4
CDR3nt: TGTGCCAGCAGCTTGGCTGGTGCTGGGGGGTATGGAGCTTTCTTT
CDR3aa: CASSLAGAGGYGAFF

abundance: NA
d_gene: TRBD2
j_gene: TRBJ2-2
v_gene: TRBV28
CDR3nt: TGTGCCAGCAGTTTATACAGCGGGAGGGCCGGGGAGCTGTTTTTT
CDR3aa: CASSLYSGRAGELFF

abundance: NA
d_gene: NA
j_gene: TRBJ2-1
v_gene: TRBV12-5
CDR3nt: TGTGCTAGTGGTTTGGGCCAGATTGAGCAGTTCTTC
CDR3aa: CASGLGQIEQFF

abundance: NA
d_gene: TRBD2
j_gene: TRBJ2-5
v_gene: TRBV30
CDR3nt: TGTGCCTGGAGTACAAGCGGGAGAGAACTGAGAGAGACCCAGTACTTC
CDR3aa: CAWSTSGRELRETQYF

abundance: NA
d_gene: TRBD2
j_gene: TRBJ2-7
v_gene: TRBV7-9
CDR3nt: TGTTCCAGCAGCTTAGCCGGGGGGGGACTAGGGTACCCCTACGAGCAGTACTTC
CDR3aa: CSSSLAGGGLGYPYEQYF